The 24 T cell receptor beta chains reported below all come from one sample, sequenced in a study of T cell repertoires in cytomegalovirus infection. TCRdb redid the calling of the reads with MiXCR, one entry per CDR3 protein. Of some 900,000 distinct CDR3 sequences in the sample, less than 35% were seen once. These receptors have no identified antigens. The specimen comprised cultured CD8+ T cells from PBMCs, sampled from culture after CMV antigen stimulation. These receptors were obtained from a human donor in good health (CMV status not recorded). Some clones in this sample may be carry-over from other donors' samples.

This clonotype was observed a few times. This chain connects TRBV6-5 to TRBJ1-5, with unresolved D. The V and J ends lost 7 bases and 2 bases respectively, with 15 bases between them. The CDR3 totals 15 residues. The germline gives CDR1 MNHEY, CDR2 SVGAGI. The DNA of the CDR3 is TGTGCCAGCACCCCTACCAGGTACGGCAATCAGCCCCAGCATTTT. It specifies CASTPTRYGNQPQHF.

This clonotype was counted between two and nine times. CDR3 DNA: TGCGCCAGCAGCTTCCAAAGGGGCCAGTACTCCTACGAGCAGTACTTC. It is translated as CASSFQRGQYSYEQYF. The genes are TRBV5-1 and TRBJ2-7; tentatively, D is TRBD1 (5 bases). Germline lookup yields CDR1 SGHRS and CDR2 YFSETQ. The CDR3 covers 16 residues. V was cut by 2 bases and J by 0 bases, with 15 bases left in between.

V usage is TRBV12-3 or TRBV12-4 and J usage is TRBJ1-2; a weak D match, TRBD1 (6 bases). V was clipped by 8 bases and J by 3 bases, with 16 bases between them. This CDR3 has 14 amino acids. CDR3 sequence: CASGGGAADYGYTF. The CDR3 nucleotides read TGTGCCAGCGGGGGGGGGGCTGCGGACTATGGCTACACCTTC.

The genes are TRBV7-8 and TRBJ2-1, with 7 bases that match TRBD2. From germline, CDR1 is SGHVS and CDR2 FQNEAQ. CDR3 length: 15 amino acids. V shed 4 bases and J 10 bases; nucleotides not matched to a gene: 13. The CDR3 region has the DNA TGTGCCAGCAGCTATCCGGGGGGTACAATGTGGGAGCAGTTCTTC. It specifies CASSYPGGTMWEQFF. The full variable domain, its missing parts supplied by reference TRBV7-8 and TRBJ2-1, is GAGVSQSPRYKVAKRGQDVALRCDPISGHVSLFWYQQALGQGPEFLTYFQNEAQLDKSGLPSDRFFAERPEGSVSTLKIQRTQQEDSAVYLCASSYPGGTMWEQFFGPGTRLTVL.

CDR3 sequence reads: CASWDQRGDTQYF. The CDR3 bases are TGTGCCAGCTGGGACCAAAGGGGAGATACGCAGTATTTT. This rearrangement joins TRBV2 to TRBJ2-3, with D perhaps TRBD1 or TRBD2 (5 bases each). The CDR3 extends over 13 amino acids. CDR1 is SNHLY, CDR2 FYNNEI, per germline. The V and J ends lost 8 bases and 5 bases respectively, with 14 bases between them.

The chain links TRBV6-8 to TRBJ1-1; possible D gene TRBD1, 5 bases. Trimming left V 7 bases short and J 1 base short, with 10 bases between. Germline values: CDR1 MNHGY, CDR2 SAAAGT. This CDR3 contains 13 residues. CDR3 sequence reads: CASNVGQNTEAFF. CDR3 nucleotide sequence: TGTGCCAGCAACGTAGGACAGAACACTGAAGCTTTCTTT.

The V call is TRBV6-1, the J call TRBJ1-4, with unresolved D. In germline, CDR1 is MNHNS, CDR2 SASEGT. Trimming stripped 5 bases from V and 0 bases from J, with 22 bases between. The CDR3 runs to 19 residues. This chain's CDR3 is CASSQRGFYLRATNEKLFF. CDR3 in DNA: TGTGCCAGCAGTCAAAGAGGGTTTTATCTTCGGGCAACTAATGAAAAACTGTTTTTT.

This chain joins TRBV24-1 and TRBJ2-5; a possible D gene is TRBD2 (5 bases). Germline-derived CDR1 and CDR2 are KGHDR and SFDVKD. V lost 4 bases and J lost 4, with 15 bases in between. The CDR3 covers 15 residues. The CDR3 spells CATSDPTEGPETQYF. For the CDR3, the DNA is TGTGCCACCAGTGACCCTACAGAGGGCCCAGAGACCCAGTACTTC.

This clonotype was counted only a few times. The chain recombines TRBV10-3 with TRBJ1-2; 7 nucleotides match TRBD1. In germline, CDR1 is ENHRY, CDR2 SYGVKD. V lost 8 bases and J lost 4; bases outside the gene matches: 10. This CDR3 region has 14 residues. The CDR3 coding sequence is TGTGCCATCCGACAGGGAGCCCCCTCCTATGGCTACACCTTC. This codes for CAIRQGAPSYGYTF.

This chain connects TRBV18 to TRBJ2-1, with D maybe TRBD2 (6 bases). Germline V CDR1 and CDR2: KGHSH, LQKENI. There are 17 residues in the CDR3. Trimming took off 2 bases at V and 0 bases at J, with 14 bases between the two ends. The CDR3 region has the DNA TGTGCCAGCTCACCAATCGAGCGGGCATTCTCCTACAATGAGCAGTTCTTC. Translation: CASSPIERAFSYNEQFF.

This clonotype came up a few times. V and J are TRBV4-2 and TRBJ1-4; D is possibly TRBD1 (6 bases). Germline CDR1 LGHNA, CDR2 YNFKEQ. V shed 0 bases and J shed 4 bases, with 12 bases lying between them. The CDR3 length is 16 residues. CDR3 region: CASSQDQGSFNEKLFF. Written as DNA, the CDR3 is TGTGCCAGCAGCCAAGATCAGGGGAGCTTTAATGAAAAACTGTTTTTT.

The chain carries TRBV19 and TRBJ2-1; TRBD2 might be the D (6 bases). This CDR3 is 17 amino acids long. Germline CDR1 LNHDA, CDR2 SQIVND (reference sequence). The V gene lost 1 base and the J gene lost 3 bases, with 16 bases spanning the gap. The CDR3 spells CASSIVISGFIYNEQFF. The CDR3 coding sequence is TGTGCCAGTAGTATAGTGATTAGCGGATTTATCTACAATGAGCAGTTCTTC. Full variable domain (missing parts from reference TRBV19 and TRBJ2-1): DGGITQSPKYLFRKEGQNVTLSCEQNLNHDAMYWYRQDPGQGLRLIYYSQIVNDFQKGDIAEGYSVSREKKESFPLTVTSAQKNPTAFYLCASSIVISGFIYNEQFFGPGTRLTVL.

J is TRBJ1-2 and V is TRBV28, with D possibly being TRBD1 (6 bases). CDR1 is MDHEN, CDR2 SYDVKM, per germline. V was trimmed by 7 bases and J by 2 bases, leaving 17 bases between them. There are 15 residues in the CDR3. CDR3 sequence: CASTSQYRANYGYTF. CDR3 DNA: TGTGCCAGCACATCTCAATACAGGGCAAACTATGGCTACACCTTC.

Worth noting for this clonotype: A much larger clone differs by one base, so this may be a read error. V gene TRBV7-9 combines with J gene TRBJ2-1; tentatively, D is TRBD2 (6 bases). The germline V gene has CDR1 SEHNR and CDR2 FQNEAQ (reference sequence). The CDR3 has 16 residues. The CDR3 DNA reads TGTGCCAACAGCTTAAAGGCGGAGGGCTACCGGTGGGAGCAGTTCTTC. This translates into CANSLKAEGYRWEQFF.

With respect to this clonotype: One junction end does not reproduce the germline sequence, and a read error may be involved. V gene TRBV28 combines with J gene TRBJ1-4; D is possibly TRBD1 (5 bases). The CDR3 spans 15 residues. Looked up from germline, CDR1 is MDHEN and CDR2 is SYDVKM. The CDR3 loop is CVSSPIQAREEKLFF. In DNA form, the CDR3 reads TGTGTCAGCAGTCCGATACAGGCCAGGGAGGAAAAACTGTTTTTT.

The V gene is TRBV2, the J gene TRBJ2-7; D may correspond to TRBD1 or TRBD2 (5 bases each). This CDR3 has 13 amino acids. Per the germline V gene, CDR1 is SNHLY and CDR2 is FYNNEI. Between the trimmed V and J ends, which lost 8 bases and 4 bases, there was a span of 15 bases. The CDR3 DNA is TGTGCCAGCGGGGGTTCCGACCGGTACGAGCAGTACTTC. Its translation is CASGGSDRYEQYF.

The sample holds many counts of this clonotype. V and J are TRBV12-3 or TRBV12-4 and TRBJ1-5, with TRBD1 matching over 7 bases. V was pared by 0 bases and J by 5 bases, with 10 bases of the junction left unmatched. The CDR3 length is 17 residues. The CDR3 DNA reads as TGTGCCAGCAGTTTAGCACGGGGTCGGGACAGCCATCAGCCCCAGCATTTT. Translated, it gives CASSLARGRDSHQPQHF.

The chain joins TRBV27 to TRBJ2-7, with TRBD2 identical over 8 bases. The CDR3 is made up of 15 amino acids. V lost 3 bases and J lost 5; bases outside the gene matches: 9. Germline-derived CDR1 and CDR2 are MNHEY and SMNVEV (reference sequence). The DNA of the CDR3 is TGTGCCAGCAGTTTGAGCGGGGGAGGGGCCCACGAGCAGTACTTC. It translates to CASSLSGGGAHEQYF.

To note about this clonotype: Germline is not matched at one junction end, which may reflect a read error. The rearrangement joins TRBV6-2 or TRBV6-3 to TRBJ2-5, with TRBD1 identical over 7 bases. The CDR3 extends over 13 amino acids. Per germline, CDR1 MNHEY and CDR2 SVGEGT. CDR3 coding DNA: TGTGCCAGCAGTACCAACAGGGGAGAGATCCAGTACTTC. This translates into CASSTNRGEIQYF.

This clonotype has at least ten counts. The chain combines TRBV6-2 or TRBV6-3 with TRBJ2-5; D is perhaps TRBD2 (7 bases). Trimming took 5 bases from V and 2 from J, leaving 15 bases between them. CDR3 length: 15 residues. In germline, CDR1 is MNHEY, CDR2 SVGEGT. Here the CDR3 reads CASSPAAGAQETQYF. The CDR3 region has the DNA TGTGCCAGCAGTCCTGCCGCGGGGGCTCAAGAGACCCAGTACTTC.

This clonotype was detected only a few times. The chain recombines TRBV6-2 or TRBV6-3 with TRBJ2-5; 9 positions agree with TRBD2. Germline CDR1 MNHEY, CDR2 SVGEGT. The CDR3 runs to 14 residues. V was pared by 7 bases and J by 5 bases, with 8 bases of the junction left unmatched. As DNA, the CDR3 is TGTGCCAGCACCTCGGGACTAGCAGGGGAGACCCAGTACTTC. Translating it yields CASTSGLAGETQYF.

The genes are TRBV7-2 and TRBJ2-2; D not resolved. The CDR3 is made up of 12 amino acids. The germline V and J ends were trimmed by 6 bases and 9 bases, with 11 bases remaining between them. Germline lookup yields CDR1 SGHTA and CDR2 FQGNSA. CDR3 in DNA: TGTGCCAGCAGACGTTGGGGTTGGGAGCTGTTTTTT. Translation gives CASRRWGWELFF.

The sample holds a few counts of this clonotype. CDR3 sequence (DNA): TGCGCCAGCAGGGGTGGCCCTAGCGGTCCCTACGAGCAGTACGTC. Translating it yields CASRGGPSGPYEQYV. The chain is built from TRBV4-1 and TRBJ2-7, with 7 bases identical to TRBD2. Unmatched junction bases numbered 10, after V lost 6 bases and J lost 2 bases. The CDR3 has 15 amino acids. The germline CDR1 and CDR2 sequences are MGHRA and YSYEKL.

This clonotype was counted at least ten times. This sequence joins TRBV10-3 and TRBJ1-4, with D maybe TRBD1 (6 bases). The ends were cut back, 3 bases at V and 8 bases at J, with 10 bases in the middle. The CDR3 contains 13 residues. Germline lookup yields CDR1 ENHRY and CDR2 SYGVKD. This CDR3 reads CAISEQGSEKLFF. The CDR3 DNA reads TGTGCCATCAGTGAACAGGGTTCGGAAAAACTGTTTTTT.